This TCR beta chain is from a study of molecular identifiers for immune sequencing clone quantification. TCRdb recomputed calls from the PCR reads with MiXCR, one row per CDR3 protein. The repertoire holds just under 650,000 distinct CDR3 sequences, with nearly 20% as singletons. V was trimmed by 2 bases and J by 0 bases, leaving 20 bases between them. CDR1 is SGHVS, CDR2 FNYEAQ, per germline. The CDR3 spans 18 residues. Sorting recovered naive CD8 T cells on a CD8+CD4-CCR7+CD45RA+ profile. Study conclusions and caveats: Detectable among 800,000 to 1,000,000 naive cells, according to reports, was Jurkat TCR RNA spiked in from one cell.

This clonotype has just a few counts. No antigen is known for it. Sequencing was done on a sample of naive CD8+ T cells from blood, with Jurkat cell RNA spiked in. Indicated subset: FACS-sorted CD8+CD4-CCR7+CD45RA+ naive T cells. This sequence was found in a human donor in good health. Some libraries in this study had Jurkat cell RNA spiked in. V and J are TRBV7-6 and TRBJ2-7; maybe TRBD1 (7 bases). The CDR3 protein is CASSLMRDSQALSYEQYF. The CDR3 coding sequence is TGTGCCAGCAGCTTAATGCGGGACAGCCAGGCTCTCTCCTACGAGCAGTACTTC.